Listed below are T cell receptor beta chains from one sample, sequenced in a study of T cell responses to AZD1222 COVID-19 vaccine. TCRdb's copy holds only in-frame clones and misses some; the assay was immunoSEQ multiplex PCR. The sample includes about 120,000 clones, roughly 90% seen only once; the top ten take roughly 7%. The specimen comprised peripheral blood, sampled on day 0 of AZD1222 vaccination. Every receptor here comes from an adult in good health. The CDR3 runs from the conserved cysteine through the conserved F or W. The size field is filled for only some rows; it gives once, few, many or a size class.

TRBJ1-3 TRBV11-2 . CASSLGRGGRAGNTIYF
TRBJ1-1 TRBV11-3 . CASNLAPGKNTEAFF
TRBJ2-1 TRBV29-1 . CSAAPLSVPSSYNEQFF
TRBJ2-1 TRBV28 . CASRVRGGDEQFF
TRBJ1-2 TRBV6-5 few CASSSRTLGGYTF
TRBJ2-1 TRBV7-2 . CASSANRGLNEQFF
TRBJ1-5 TRBV27 . CASSRDSSNQPQHF
TRBJ1-4 TRBV3-1/TRBV3-2 . CASSPVFTATNEKLFF
TRBJ1-2 TRBV30 . CAWSGGENEGGYTF
TRBJ1-5 TRBV30 . CAWSVGQGAQPQHF
TRBJ2-2 TRBV5-1 . CASRADGFPGTGELFF
TRBJ1-2 TRBV19 few CASSTRTGTYGYTF
TRBJ1-4 TRBV10-3 . CAIRRTGANEKLFF
TRBJ2-7 TRBV18 . CASSPPRKAYEQYF
TRBJ1-1 TRBV12-3/TRBV12-4 . CASTRTGGTEAFF
TRBJ2-7 TRBV11-2 . CASSLGARGSHEQYF
TRBJ1-5 TRBV5-1 . CASSDTLTGRVFSLWNQPQHF
TRBJ1-3 TRBV7-3 . CASSSRPQGMVSSGNTIYF
TRBJ2-5 TRBV5-8 . CASSLALVGSETQYF
TRBJ1-1 TRBV6-4 few CASSEGFNTEAFF
TRBJ1-4 TRBV28 . CASRPGTGGLYEKLFF
TRBJ1-1 TRBV28 . CASREDSLNTEAFF
TRBJ1-1 TRBV9 . CASSGGPGQGPGAFF
TRBJ2-7 TRBV30 . CAWSPGGFYEQYF
TRBJ1-2 TRBV3-1/TRBV3-2 . CASSQQTGGRGYTF
TRBJ2-2 TRBV3-1/TRBV3-2 . CASSHIGTENTGELFF
TRBJ1-6 TRBV6-5 once CASRDPRPDSPLHF
TRBJ2-2 TRBV14 . CASSAENTGELFF
TRBJ2-2 TRBV15 . CATSPPTNTGELFF
TRBJ2-7 TRBV5-1 once CASSVVGQKGYEQYF
TRBJ2-1 TRBV6-2/TRBV6-3 . CASSYHGTSGGAGEQFF
TRBJ2-3 TRBV25-1 . CASSRGFRAVITDTQYF
TRBJ2-2 TRBV30 . CAWSRGETGELFF
TRBJ2-2 TRBV28 . CASSFGGANTGELFF
TRBJ2-1 TRBV18 . CASSPLSGGQYNEQFF